Here is one T cell receptor beta chain with its context. This entry belongs to a study of T cell changes during pregnancy in multiple sclerosis. The method was immunoSEQ multiplex PCR; TCRdb's version includes in-frame clones alone and lacks a portion of them. The data show roughly 10,000 clones, with 75% to 85% seen just once and less than 20% held by the top ten. CDR1 is ENHRY, CDR2 SYGVKD, per germline. J lost 5 bases, V lost 6 bases, and 5 bases had no gene match. The CDR3 sequence is 13 residues long. This TCR was sampled from a female donor in good health, enrolled as a control in a pregnancy study. J is TRBJ2-7 and V is TRBV10-3, with 9 bases fitting TRBD1. The sequenced sample was CD8+ T cells from peripheral blood mononuclear cells, obtained in the third trimester of pregnancy. This chain's CDR3 is CAIRGDRDDEQYF. CDR3 DNA: TGTGCCATCAGGGGGGACAGGGACGACGAGCAGTACTTC.